The T cell receptor beta chain described here comes from a study of T cell repertoires in aging, cancer and after chemotherapy. About the study: Six age groups, ranging from 30 or younger to 70 or older, included the donors. Over several months to years, re-sampled healthy donor repertoires clearly shared clones. Findings of the study overall: Rebound thymic output was suggested by rising median generation probability during chemotherapy in each cancer cohort.

Amplification of TCR beta used genomic DNA extracted from peripheral blood. Note on this clonotype: The target antigen is unknown.

Trimming took off 5 bases at V and 0 bases at J, with 11 bases between the two ends. The CDR3 runs 14 residues. The V gene's germline CDR1 is MNHNS and CDR2 SASEGT. Multiplex touch-down PCR with TRB-A/B primers amplified rearranged V-D-J TRB sequences. TCRdb re-called the multiplex PCR reads through MiXCR, storing one row per CDR3 protein. The table lists about 10,000 distinct CDR3 sequences, over 30% of them singletons. Sequenced: blood. The J gene is TRBJ2-7, the V gene TRBV6-1; D not certain. The receptor's source is a human donor in good health. CDR3 nucleotide sequence: TGTGCCAGCAGTTATCCAGGTAGCTCCTACGAGCAGTACGTC. Its translation is CASSYPGSSYEQYV.